Included here is one TCR beta chain sequence, with context. These data originate in a study of blood T cell repertoires in COVID-19. Background on the study: PBMCs, B-cell-depleted T cells, or T cells were the source of the cDNA or gDNA that made up the material.

In the original analysis: Using reference gene primer amplification, nucleated cell counts were estimated. Sequencing was performed with immunoSEQ multiplex PCR; in TCRdb, only in-frame clones are kept and a portion is missing. That table gives V, J and clone size, and the DNA gave D and trimming. The table lists 310,000 or so clones, 87% of them singletons. Those enrolled, adults aged roughly 18 to 90 years, came from around 24 US areas. Participants reported their clinical history, and cohort assignment relied on those reports. Sequencing used PBMCs or T cells enriched from blood (not recorded which). The origin of this receptor is a woman aged 40 to 50 who had recovered from COVID-19.

In nucleotides, the CDR3 is TGTGCCAGTCTAGCGAATACCTACAATGAGCAGTTCTTC. It translates to CASLANTYNEQFF. The chain uses TRBV2 and TRBJ2-1, with D possibly matching TRBD2 (6 bases). Germline CDR1 SNHLY, CDR2 FYNNEI. The CDR3 contains 13 residues. With 9 bases removed from V and 2 bases from J, the gap between germline ends came to 11 bases.